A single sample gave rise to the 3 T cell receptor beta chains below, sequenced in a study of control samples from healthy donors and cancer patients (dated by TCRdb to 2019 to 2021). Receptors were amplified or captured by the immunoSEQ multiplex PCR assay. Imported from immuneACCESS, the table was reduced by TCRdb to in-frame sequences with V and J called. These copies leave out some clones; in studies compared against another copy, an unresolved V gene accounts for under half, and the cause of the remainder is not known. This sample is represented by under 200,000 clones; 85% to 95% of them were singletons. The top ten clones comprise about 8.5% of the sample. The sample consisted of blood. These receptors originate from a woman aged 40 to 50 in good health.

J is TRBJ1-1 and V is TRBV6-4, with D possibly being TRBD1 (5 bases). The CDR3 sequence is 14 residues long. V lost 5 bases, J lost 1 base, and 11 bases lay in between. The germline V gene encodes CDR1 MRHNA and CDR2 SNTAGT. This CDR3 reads CASSSQGTNTEAFF. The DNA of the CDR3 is TGTGCCAGCAGTTCCCAGGGCACGAACACTGAAGCTTTCTTT.

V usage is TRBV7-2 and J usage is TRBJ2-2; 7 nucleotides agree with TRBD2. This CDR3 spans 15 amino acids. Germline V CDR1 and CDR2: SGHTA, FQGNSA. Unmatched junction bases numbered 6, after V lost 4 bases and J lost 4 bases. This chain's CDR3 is CASSSGGGPTGELFF. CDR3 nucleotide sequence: TGTGCCAGCAGCTCCGGCGGGGGACCCACCGGGGAGCTGTTTTTT.

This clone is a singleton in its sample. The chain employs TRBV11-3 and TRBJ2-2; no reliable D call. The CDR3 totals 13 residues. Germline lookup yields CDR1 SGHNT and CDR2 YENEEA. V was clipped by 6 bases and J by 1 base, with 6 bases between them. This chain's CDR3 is CASRAGNTGELFF. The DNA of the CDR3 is TGTGCCAGCAGGGCAGGGAACACCGGGGAGCTGTTTTTT.